The sequence of this TCR beta chain was determined in a study of blood T cell repertoires in COVID-19. The overall study: COVID-19 samples collected from the United States, Italy and Spain covered acute and convalescent phases.

In its sample, this clone was seen once. J gave up 1 base and V 7 bases, and 7 bases lay outside the gene matches. The CDR3 loop spans 14 amino acids. Germline CDR1 SQVTM, CDR2 ANQGSEA. Among Cohort 3 donors, those recovered had two negative PCRs, clearance, or symptom resolution. In the authors' workflow: Amplification from reference gene primers served as the basis for estimated nucleated cell counts. Profiled with immunoSEQ multiplex PCR; TCRdb holds only in-frame clones, not every one. V, J and clone size are taken as reported in that table, and D and trimming were inferred from the DNA itself. The table shows about 190,000 clones, with about 84% occurring only once.

The chain recombines TRBV29-1 with TRBJ1-1; 9 bases agree with TRBD1. The sequencing sample was made of PBMCs or T cells enriched from blood (not recorded which). This receptor was taken from a woman aged 25 to 39 who had recovered from COVID-19. For the CDR3, the DNA is TGCAGCGCAAACAGGGGGCTCTCGAACACTGAAGCTTTCTTT. It is translated as CSANRGLSNTEAFF.